A single sample gave rise to the 15 T cell receptor beta chains below, sequenced in a study of blood T cells in healthy people across ages. A second about 7 to 12 cycle PCR used barcoded and J-beta primers. MiXCR, run by TCRdb on the 5' RACE reads, gives a single entry per CDR3 protein. The sample records approximately 1,700,000 distinct CDR3 sequences, more than 35% being singletons. The sequenced sample was blood. These receptors were taken from a human donor in good health.

This clonotype has more than one count but fewer than ten. Here the CDR3 reads CASSEQTGVPYGYTF. CDR3 DNA sequence: TGTGCCAGCAGTGAACAAACAGGGGTGCCCTATGGCTACACCTTC. V is TRBV12-3 or TRBV12-4 and J is TRBJ1-2; 7 bases map to TRBD1. This CDR3 has 15 residues. V shed 5 bases and J 4 bases; nucleotides not matched to a gene: 10.

In regard to this clonotype: A much larger clone is a single base away; this may be a read error. The genes are TRBV29-1 and TRBJ2-5; weak D call: TRBD2 (6 bases). V was shortened by 7 bases and J by 3 bases, with 15 bases between the two germline ends. The germline CDR1 and CDR2 sequences are SQVTM and ANQGSEA. This CDR3 has 13 amino acids. CDR3 sequence (DNA): TGCAGCGATGTCTCAGGAGGGGAAGAGACCCAGTACTTC. Translation: CSDVSGGEETQYF.

Notes on this clonotype: A clone one base away is much larger, so this may be a read error. The chain carries TRBV29-1 and TRBJ1-2; D ambiguous. Germline CDR1 is SQVTM and CDR2 is ANQGSEA. The CDR3 is 11 amino acids. CDR3 protein: CSAEDPDGYTF. CDR3 nucleotides: TGCAGCGCTGAAGATCCGGATGGCTACACCTTC.

The CDR3 reads CASSFRAGAVETQYF. The DNA for the CDR3 is TGTGCCAGCAGCTTCCGGGCAGGGGCCGTGGAGACCCAGTACTTC. The V gene is TRBV14, the J gene TRBJ2-7, with D possibly TRBD1 on 6 matching bases. The closer fit of TRBJ2-5 to the DNA end suggests the J call may be wrong. Germline-derived CDR1 and CDR2 are SGHDN and FVKESK. This CDR3 contains 15 residues.

This clonotype was counted only a few times. The chain is built from TRBV6-5 and TRBJ1-6; D might be TRBD1 (6 bases). The germline V and J ends were trimmed by 0 bases and 3 bases, with 6 bases remaining between them. Germline assignment: CDR1 MNHEY and CDR2 SVGAGI. This CDR3 is built from 15 residues. This CDR3 reads CASSYSDSYNSPLHF. The CDR3, as DNA: TGTGCCAGCAGTTACTCGGACAGCTATAATTCACCCCTCCACTTT.

The V gene is TRBV7-8, the J gene TRBJ2-7, with D possibly being TRBD1 (6 bases). The V end was cut by 8 bases, the J end by 2 bases, with 16 bases between. The CDR3 is made up of 14 amino acids. Germline assignment: CDR1 SGHVS and CDR2 FQNEAQ. This CDR3 is CASGGQWGAYEQYF. Here the CDR3 DNA reads TGTGCCAGCGGAGGACAGTGGGGAGCCTACGAGCAGTACTTC.

The chain carries TRBV7-2 and TRBJ1-2; 10 positions match TRBD1. The CDR3 is made up of 18 amino acids. Per germline, CDR1 SGHTA and CDR2 FQGNSA. The V gene end was trimmed by 1 base and the J gene end by 8 bases; junction bases not matched to a gene: 16. Written as DNA, the CDR3 is TGTGCCAGCAGCTTAGAGGGGACAGGGGCCTGGTCGTCTATGGGCTACACCTTC. Its protein is CASSLEGTGAWSSMGYTF.

The genes are TRBV6-5 and TRBJ1-1; D may be TRBD1 (6 bases). Germline assignment: CDR1 MNHEY and CDR2 SVGAGI. Trimming took 8 bases from V and 3 from J, leaving 16 bases between them. This CDR3 has 14 residues. CDR3 region: CASSRGPWDTEAFF. As DNA, the CDR3 is TGTGCCAGCTCCCGGGGGCCGTGGGACACTGAAGCTTTCTTT.

The chain employs TRBV7-2 and TRBJ2-4; no clear D. The DNA matches TRBJ2-5 better at its end, which makes the J call doubtful. Germline-derived CDR1 and CDR2 are SGHTA and FQGNSA. There are 12 residues in the CDR3. CDR3 residues: CASSVRGGTQYF. In DNA, the CDR3 is TGTGCCAGCAGCGTTCGAGGCGGGACCCAGTACTTC.

In its sample, this clonotype was seen a few times. This chain connects TRBV7-2 to TRBJ1-4, with a possible D match to TRBD1 (6 bases). The V end was cut by 3 bases, the J end by 8 bases, with 16 bases between. The germline gives CDR1 SGHTA, CDR2 FQGNSA. The CDR3 consists of 15 residues. Here the CDR3 DNA reads TGTGCCAGCAGCTTGAGGACAGACATAAAGGAAAAACTGTTTTTT. It codes for CASSLRTDIKEKLFF.

The chain carries TRBV4-3 and TRBJ1-4; D is perhaps TRBD1 (5 bases). V lost 0 bases, J lost 7 bases, and 15 bases lay in between. This CDR3 contains 16 residues. Germline V gene lookup returns CDR1 LGHNA and CDR2 YSLEER. The DNA of the CDR3 is TGCGCCAGCAGCCAAGATCGGGGACGGGAGGCTGAAAAACTGTTTTTT. It encodes CASSQDRGREAEKLFF.

The gene calls are TRBV20-1 and TRBJ1-5; D is ambiguous. Trimming took off 0 bases at V and 8 bases at J, with 23 bases between the two ends. Germline CDR1 reads DFQATT; CDR2 reads SNEGSKA (reference sequence). The CDR3 length is 17 residues. The CDR3 DNA reads TGCAGTGCTAGAGATACGGTCGGCAGTGTCCTAGTTAAGCCCCAGCATTTT. It yields the protein CSARDTVGSVLVKPQHF.

This clonotype came up a few times. The chain recombines TRBV20-1 with TRBJ1-6; weak D call: TRBD1 (6 bases). With 6 bases removed from V and 8 bases from J, the gap between germline ends came to 23 bases. The CDR3 sequence is 16 residues long. Looked up from germline, CDR1 is DFQATT and CDR2 is SNEGSKA (reference sequence). CDR3: CSARKSTGFGDSPLHF. CDR3 DNA: TGCAGTGCGCGGAAGTCAACAGGGTTCGGGGATTCACCCCTCCACTTT.

The V and J genes are TRBV10-3 and TRBJ2-1, with D tentatively TRBD1 (6 bases). The CDR3 is 16 amino acids. V shed 0 bases and J shed 1 base, with 10 bases lying between them. Germline V gene sequence: CDR1 ENHRY, CDR2 SYGVKD. In nucleotides, the CDR3 is TGTGCCATCAGTGAGTCGTTTCAGGGGTCCTACAATGAGCAGTTCTTC. As protein: CAISESFQGSYNEQFF.

The genes are TRBV13 and TRBJ2-1; D is perhaps TRBD2 (6 bases). The CDR3 loop spans 16 amino acids. Deletions cut 0 bases from V and 7 bases from J, with 16 bases between. Germline assignment: CDR1 PRHDT and CDR2 FYEKMQ (reference sequence). CDR3 sequence (DNA): TGTGCCAGCAGCTTAGGCGGCGGGGCTCGAGAAAATGAGCAGTTCTTC. Its translation is CASSLGGGARENEQFF.